The 13 T cell receptor beta chains listed next were all sequenced from one sample in a study of early T cells in non-severe SARS-CoV-2 infection. TCRdb itself ran the 5' RACE reads through MiXCR, one entry per CDR3 protein. This repertoire shows 65,000 to 80,000 distinct CDR3 sequences, about 11% found once; its top ten account for approximately 4.5%. Sequenced material: whole blood. The receptors stem from an adult who was a healthcare worker with PCR-confirmed SARS-CoV-2 infection or an uninfected control (not recorded which).

This clonotype has just a few counts. This sequence joins TRBV29-1 and TRBJ2-3; D call uncertain. The CDR3 consists of 14 residues. Trimming left V 7 bases short and J 3 bases short, with 17 bases between. From germline, CDR1 is SQVTM and CDR2 ANQGSEA. CDR3 nucleotides: TGCAGCGCCCCATACAGCGAGAGGACAGATACGCAGTATTTT. It specifies CSAPYSERTDTQYF.

This clonotype occurred many times. The rearrangement links TRBV5-1 to TRBJ1-1; 9 nucleotides agree with TRBD1. V trimming: 1 base; J trimming: 5 bases; junction bases outside the gene matches: 6. The germline V gene has CDR1 SGHRS and CDR2 YFSETQ. The length of the CDR3 is 15 residues. DNA of the CDR3: TGCGCCAGCAGCTTGATTGAGACAGGGGGGACTGAAGCTTTCTTT. Its translation: CASSLIETGGTEAFF.

This clonotype occurred many times. CDR3 sequence: CAISERGAELRYTQYF. Here the CDR3 DNA reads TGTGCCATCAGTGAGCGGGGGGCCGAACTTCGCTATACGCAGTATTTT. This chain joins TRBV10-3 and TRBJ2-3, with D possibly being TRBD2 (7 bases). The CDR3 spans 16 residues. Germline values: CDR1 ENHRY, CDR2 SYGVKD. V was pared by 2 bases and J by 7 bases, with 19 bases between.

The table lists this clonotype with many counts. This rearrangement joins TRBV15 to TRBJ1-1; D unresolved. Trimming removed 0 bases from V and 5 bases from J, with 7 bases in between. Per germline, CDR1 LNHNV and CDR2 YYDKDF (reference sequence). This CDR3 spans 13 amino acids. CDR3 DNA sequence: TGTGCCACCAGCAGAGATTTAGGTACTGAAGCTTTCTTT. This sequence encodes CATSRDLGTEAFF. Combining the CDR3 with reference TRBV15 and TRBJ1-1 gives the whole variable domain DAMVIQNPRYQVTQFGKPVTLSCSQTLNHNVMYWYQQKSSQAPKLLFHYYDKDFNNEADTPDNFQSRRPNTSFCFLDIRSPGLGDTAMYLCATSRDLGTEAFFGQGTRLTVV.

This clonotype was counted ten times or more. The chain employs TRBV5-6 and TRBJ2-7, with 13 nucleotides matching TRBD2. Germline CDR1 SGHDT, CDR2 YYEEEE. This CDR3 has 19 amino acids. V gave up 0 bases and J gave up 1 base; unmatched junction bases: 10. The CDR3 is CASSLETPLAGGRSYEQYF. Here the CDR3 DNA reads TGTGCCAGCAGCTTGGAGACGCCACTAGCGGGGGGGCGGTCCTACGAGCAGTACTTC.

In the case of this clonotype: Relative to the germline gene, one junction end is altered; a read error may explain this. J is TRBJ2-7 and V is TRBV11-1; D uncertain. CDR1 is SGHAT and CDR2 is FQDESV in the germline V gene (reference sequence). This CDR3 is 15 amino acids long. CDR3 sequence reads: CASRLGQELSYEQYF. The CDR3 region has the DNA TGTGCCAGCAGGTTAGGCCAGGAACTCTCCTACGAGCAGTACTTC.

This clonotype has a handful of counts. The rearrangement joins TRBV6-1 to TRBJ2-2; TRBD1 matches at 8 bases. The CDR3 length is 14 residues. V shed 8 bases, J shed 1 base, and the junction held 3 bases outside the gene matches. CDR1 is MNHNS and CDR2 is SASEGT in the germline V gene. CDR3 in DNA: TGTGCCAGCTCGGGACAGGTGAACACCGGGGAGCTGTTTTTT. It is translated as CASSGQVNTGELFF.

This clonotype has only a few counts. The V call is TRBV4-2, the J call TRBJ2-4, with a weak D call TRBD1 (7 bases). The CDR3 runs 20 residues. Germline values: CDR1 LGHNA, CDR2 YNFKEQ. The V end was cut by 0 bases, the J end by 0 bases, with 21 bases between. The DNA for the CDR3 is TGTGCCAGCAGCCAAGATAGGGGGGCACAGGGGACAATAGCCAAAAACATTCAGTACTTC. Translation gives CASSQDRGAQGTIAKNIQYF.

The chain is built from TRBV7-9 and TRBJ1-5; D remains ambiguous. This CDR3 region has 12 residues. Trimming left V 1 base short and J 8 bases short, with 6 bases between. The germline V gene has CDR1 SEHNR and CDR2 FQNEAQ (reference sequence). The CDR3 sequence: CASSLVAEPQHF. CDR3 in DNA: TGTGCCAGCAGCTTAGTTGCAGAGCCCCAGCATTTT.

This clonotype was observed a handful of times. The chain employs TRBV18 and TRBJ1-1; 11 bases are shared with TRBD1. The germline V gene encodes CDR1 KGHSH and CDR2 LQKENI. CDR3 size: 16 residues. V shed 6 bases, J shed 6 bases, and the junction held 12 bases outside the gene matches. The CDR3 bases are TGTGCCAGCTCCCCCCGGGACAGGGGGTTCAGCGCTGAAGCTTTCTTT. Amino acids: CASSPRDRGFSAEAFF.

V and J are TRBV20-1 and TRBJ1-2; TRBD1 is a possible D gene (5 bases). This CDR3 has 14 residues. From germline, CDR1 is DFQATT and CDR2 SNEGSKA (reference sequence). Trimming stripped 1 base from V and 4 bases from J, with 13 bases between. CDR3 in DNA: TGCAGTGCTAGAGCCAGGGCGGGCGGCTATGGCTACACCTTC. It encodes CSARARAGGYGYTF.

In this sample, this clonotype turned up many times. The chain has TRBV13 and TRBJ1-2, with 9 bases matching TRBD1. The germline gives CDR1 PRHDT, CDR2 FYEKMQ (reference sequence). V lost 3 bases and J lost 3; bases outside the gene matches: 2. The CDR3 length is 14 residues. In DNA, the CDR3 is TGTGCCAGCAGCTTCCGGGACAGGGACTATGGCTACACCTTC. It translates to CASSFRDRDYGYTF.

J is TRBJ1-2 and V is TRBV19; D is unclear. Germline V gives CDR1 LNHDA, CDR2 SQIVND (reference sequence). The CDR3 covers 16 residues. V was pared by 2 bases and J by 4 bases, with 17 bases between. The CDR3 sequence is CASSIMRRASLYGYTF. The DNA of the CDR3 is TGTGCCAGTAGTATAATGCGGCGAGCTTCGCTCTATGGCTACACCTTC.